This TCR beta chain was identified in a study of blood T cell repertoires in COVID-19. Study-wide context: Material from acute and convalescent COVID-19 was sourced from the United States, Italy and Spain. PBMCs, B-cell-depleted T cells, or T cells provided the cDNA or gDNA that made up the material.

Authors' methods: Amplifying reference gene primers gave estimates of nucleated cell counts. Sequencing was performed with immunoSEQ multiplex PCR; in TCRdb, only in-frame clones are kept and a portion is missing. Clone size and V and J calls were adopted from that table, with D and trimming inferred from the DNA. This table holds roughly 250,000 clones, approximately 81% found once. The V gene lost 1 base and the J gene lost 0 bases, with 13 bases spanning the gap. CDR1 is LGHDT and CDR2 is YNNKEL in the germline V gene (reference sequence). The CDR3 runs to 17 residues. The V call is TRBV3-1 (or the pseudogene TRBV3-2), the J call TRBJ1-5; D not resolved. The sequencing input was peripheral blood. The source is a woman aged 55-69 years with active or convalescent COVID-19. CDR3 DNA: TGTGCCAGCAGCCAAGCAGGTGCGGGTTATAGCAATCAGCCCCAGCATTTT. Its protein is CASSQAGAGYSNQPQHF.